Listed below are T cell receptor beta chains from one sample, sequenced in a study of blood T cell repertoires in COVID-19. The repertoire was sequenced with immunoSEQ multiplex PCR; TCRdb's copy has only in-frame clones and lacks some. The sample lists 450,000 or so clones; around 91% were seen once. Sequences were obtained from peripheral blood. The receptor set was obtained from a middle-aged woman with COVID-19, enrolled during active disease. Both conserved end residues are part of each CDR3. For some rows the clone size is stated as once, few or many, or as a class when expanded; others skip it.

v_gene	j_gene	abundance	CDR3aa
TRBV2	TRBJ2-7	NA	CASSLQGYEQYF
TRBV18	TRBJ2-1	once	CASSPRQVADNEQFF
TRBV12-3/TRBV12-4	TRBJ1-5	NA	CASSFFVQPQHF
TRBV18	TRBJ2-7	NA	CASSPLPPGTQPYEQYF
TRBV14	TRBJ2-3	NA	CASSRRGTSREGTDTQYF
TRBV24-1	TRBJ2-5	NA	CATSGSLAGPETQYF
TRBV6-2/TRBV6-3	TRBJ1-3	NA	CASSYLGNTIYF
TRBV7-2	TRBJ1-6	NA	CASSRRDRNNSPLHF
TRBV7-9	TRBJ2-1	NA	CASSLRGGVAAINEQFF
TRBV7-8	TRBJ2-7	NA	CASSLVFPNLYF
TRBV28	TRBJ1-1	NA	CASSSGGTEAFF
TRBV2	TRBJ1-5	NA	CASSVGRASNQPQHF
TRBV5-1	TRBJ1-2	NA	CASSLAGQGYDYGYTF
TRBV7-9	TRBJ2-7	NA	CASSDMGRGLNEQYF
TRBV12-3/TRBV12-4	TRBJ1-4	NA	CASSFGGTVLFF
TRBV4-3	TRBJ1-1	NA	CASSQVQGNTEAFF
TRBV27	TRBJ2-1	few	CARRLEGSTSGGVYNEQFF
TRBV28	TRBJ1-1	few	CASSFRPGEPTEAFF
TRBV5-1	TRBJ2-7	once	CASKGQTYEQYF
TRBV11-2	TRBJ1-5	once	CASSSGVGWREPQHF
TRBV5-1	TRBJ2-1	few	CASSLEGLAEGNKFF
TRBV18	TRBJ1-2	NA	CASSPRQGAKNYGYTF
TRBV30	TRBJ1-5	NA	CAWRSGNQPQHF
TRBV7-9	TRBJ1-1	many	CASSLPGGSTEAFF
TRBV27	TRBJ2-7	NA	CASVRGTLYEQYF
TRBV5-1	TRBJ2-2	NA	CASSQGTAANTGELFF
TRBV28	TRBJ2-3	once	CASSAIAGGPDTQYF
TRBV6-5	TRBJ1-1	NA	CASSFVGHYTEAFF
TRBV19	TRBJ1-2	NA	CASRPPLLGYTF
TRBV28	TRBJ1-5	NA	CASSLRSGGRRQPQHF
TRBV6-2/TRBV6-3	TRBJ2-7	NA	CASSYTTDRGRIGYEQYF
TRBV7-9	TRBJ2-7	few	CASSLALTGTGIYEQYF
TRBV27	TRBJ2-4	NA	CASSLATRGALQYF
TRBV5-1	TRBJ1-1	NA	CASSGWTGGTEAFF
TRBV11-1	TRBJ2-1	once	CASSRPGGAYNEQFF
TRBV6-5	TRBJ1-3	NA	CASSTGSGNTIYF
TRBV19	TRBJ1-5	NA	CASSYSSGQTSNQPQHF
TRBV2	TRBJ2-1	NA	CASRVTGGILYNEQFF
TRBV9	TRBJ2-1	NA	CASSVDPSGGLRNEQFF
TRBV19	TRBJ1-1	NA	CASSTGQLNTEAFF
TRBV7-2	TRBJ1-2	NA	CASSLAPSKNGYTF
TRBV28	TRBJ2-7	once	CASSFRGVSYEQYF
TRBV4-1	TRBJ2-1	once	CASSQDGRVEQFF
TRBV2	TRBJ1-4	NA	CASSFRGFGEKLFF
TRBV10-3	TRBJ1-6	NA	CAISEPSGGSYNSPLHF
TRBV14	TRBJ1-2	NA	CASSLSLSASYGYTF
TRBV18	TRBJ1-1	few	CASSRGDETEAFF
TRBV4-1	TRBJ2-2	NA	CASFDSANTGELFF
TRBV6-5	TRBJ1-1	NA	CASGPYLEAFF
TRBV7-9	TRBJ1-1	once	CASSFQGPRNTEAFF
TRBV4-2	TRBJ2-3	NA	CASRRQGTDTQYF
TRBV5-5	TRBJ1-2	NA	CASSFGTPREGYTF
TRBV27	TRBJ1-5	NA	CASSLYHEAQPQHF
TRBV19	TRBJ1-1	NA	CASTPEGGNTEAFF
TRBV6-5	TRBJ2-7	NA	CASSSSGTGGDEQYF
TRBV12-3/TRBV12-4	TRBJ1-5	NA	CASSLAPGPQHF